Below are 4 T cell receptor beta chains sequenced from a single sample in a study of blood T cells in healthy people across ages. A second PCR of roughly 7 to 11 cycles used a sample-barcoded 5' primer and a J-beta primer mix. One entry per CDR3 protein, called by TCRdb with MiXCR from the 5' RACE reads. The sample holds around 1,100,000 distinct CDR3 sequences, about two fifths seen once. The sample was blood. These receptors were obtained from a man younger than 35 in good health.

This clonotype was seen repeatedly, ten times or more. The chain uses TRBV2 and TRBJ2-7, with 7 bases fitting TRBD1. The V and J ends lost 4 bases and 2 bases, in that order; junction bases with no gene match: 8. The CDR3 spans 15 residues. Germline V gives CDR1 SNHLY, CDR2 FYNNEI. CDR3 DNA sequence: TGTGCCAGCAGTGTCCACCGACAGGGTACCTACGAGCAGTACTTC. It is translated as CASSVHRQGTYEQYF.

This clonotype was seen once. The chain combines TRBV12-3 or TRBV12-4 with TRBJ1-1, with D tentatively TRBD1 (5 bases). V was pared by 8 bases and J by 3 bases, with 13 bases between. The CDR3 runs 13 residues. The CDR3 coding sequence is TGTGCCAGCGGCTATACAGGCTACACTGAAGCTTTCTTT. Amino acid sequence: CASGYTGYTEAFF.

The genes are TRBV29-1 and TRBJ2-3; 7 bases agree with TRBD1. V dropped 8 bases and J dropped 2; count of bases not matched to a gene: 4. This CDR3 region has 12 residues. Germline-derived CDR1 and CDR2 are SQVTM and ANQGSEA. The CDR3 sequence is CSLGQNTDTQYF. CDR3 DNA sequence: TGCAGCTTGGGACAGAACACAGATACGCAGTATTTT.

The rearrangement uses TRBV3-1 and TRBJ2-7; D not certain. V was cut by 1 base and J by 2 bases, with 21 bases left in between. CDR1 is LGHDT and CDR2 is YNNKEL in the germline V gene (reference sequence). CDR3 size: 18 residues. CDR3 region: CASSQGGIVGSWAYEQYF. In nucleotides, the CDR3 is TGTGCCAGCAGCCAAGGAGGTATCGTGGGCTCCTGGGCCTACGAGCAGTACTTC.